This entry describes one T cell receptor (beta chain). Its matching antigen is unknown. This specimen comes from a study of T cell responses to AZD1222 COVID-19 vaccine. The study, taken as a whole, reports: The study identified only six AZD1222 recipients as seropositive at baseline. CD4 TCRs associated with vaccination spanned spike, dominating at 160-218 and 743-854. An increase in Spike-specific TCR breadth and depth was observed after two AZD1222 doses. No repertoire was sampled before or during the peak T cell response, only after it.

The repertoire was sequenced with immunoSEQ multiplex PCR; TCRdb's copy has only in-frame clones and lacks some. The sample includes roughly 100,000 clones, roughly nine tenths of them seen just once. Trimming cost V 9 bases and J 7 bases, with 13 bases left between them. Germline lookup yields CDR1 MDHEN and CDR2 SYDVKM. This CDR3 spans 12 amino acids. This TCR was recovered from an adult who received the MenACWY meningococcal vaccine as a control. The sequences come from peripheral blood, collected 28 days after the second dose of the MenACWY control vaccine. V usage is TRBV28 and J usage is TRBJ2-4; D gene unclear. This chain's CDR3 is CASSPPRNIQYF. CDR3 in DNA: TGTGCCAGTTCGCCTCCTAGGAACATTCAGTACTTC.